This is a list of T cell receptor beta chains from one sample in a study of response to subunit inactivated influenza vaccine. Each CDR3 protein gets one entry after TCRdb re-called the RT-PCR reads with MiXCR. The sample records 600,000 to 700,000 distinct CDR3 sequences, around 13% being singletons. The sample in question was PBMCs from blood, obtained approximately 15 days before vaccination. These receptors were collected from a man between 45 and 60 years old who received an inactivated influenza vaccine. The CDR3 runs from the conserved cysteine through the conserved F or W.

>TRBV20-1
CSATWDRNTEAFF
>TRBV5-1
CASSLEIRGLDTEAFF
>TRBV6-5
CASSYSGTVNYEQYF
>TRBV6-1
CASSKGLKGEQYF
>TRBV11-1
CASSLRPASQRSTGELFF
>TRBV6-2/TRBV6-3
CASLRPTSGAHNEQFF
>TRBV5-1
CASRWLTGAYEQYF
>TRBV10-3
CAIKDSGVFNSPLHF
>TRBV5-6
CASSFRGTEAFF
>TRBV29-1
CSAALGTDYGYTF
>TRBV10-3
CAISDRSRDIEETQYF
>TRBV7-2
CASSRRTHTGELFF
>TRBV20-1
CSASSRVRKITDTQYF
>TRBV9
CASSAEDRASYNEQFF
>TRBV20-1
CSAHDRAREKLFF
>TRBV30
CAWSGDRHNEQFF
>TRBV15
CATSQGVEATSFMDTQYF
>TRBV6-1
CASSTGGAGEKLFF
>TRBV20-1
CSASDRGYSNHPQHF
>TRBV10-3
CAISSLDRGPYNEQFF
>TRBV28
CASNDPVGTSGTLRSGEQFF
>TRBV6-1
CASMKGGSYNEQFF
>TRBV30
CAWTVGWFVTQYF
>TRBV6-5
CASSYDSNQPQHF
>TRBV6-2/TRBV6-3
CASRMDRDYGYTF
>TRBV6-5
CASSYGRGQYSYNEQFF
>TRBV12-3/TRBV12-4
CASSFGGRDQYF
>TRBV18
CASSQERETQYF
>TRBV10-1
CASSSGPNSPLHF
>TRBV12-3/TRBV12-4
CASSFKLQPQHF
>TRBV4-3
CASSQADRGLGDTQYF
>TRBV7-2
CASSLFRDRVSDTQYF
>TRBV20-1
CSARVRDTNLHF
>TRBV5-1
CASSQGSTNYGYTF
>TRBV12-3/TRBV12-4
CASSTRGYSYEQYF
>TRBV28
CASGGSAEVYEQYF
>TRBV10-3
CAIRFSTDNSPLHF
>TRBV27
CASSENRGLLRYTF
>TRBV20-1
CSGRWEETQYF
>TRBV5-1
CASSLVARGSSNEQFF
>TRBV5-1
CASSNGENYGYTF
>TRBV12-5
CASGLAVVGGELFF
>TRBV18
CASSPTGQSETQYF
>TRBV14
CASSQFTSTGTKFF
>TRBV20-1
CSAGVQGGNQPQHF
>TRBV7-2
CASTPRAGTLGPGELFF
>TRBV20-1
CSALTSGRTRKNIQYF
>TRBV6-6
CAGGSGNTEAFF
>TRBV10-2
CASSWGLAGAVTGELFF
>TRBV10-3
CATVGIGTAFYEQYF
>TRBV5-1
CASSLTGLASDTQYF
>TRBV5-5
CASSLFSGRAYEQYF
>TRBV7-9
CASSLAVTGSTEAFF
>TRBV2
CASTSSYNEQFF
>TRBV9
CASSVGALSGGTDTQYF
>TRBV7-3
CASSLRAGVYNEQFF
>TRBV12-3/TRBV12-4
CASSFGGTGTRRSPLHF